This TCR beta chain appears in the sequencing data of a study of blood T cell repertoires in COVID-19 (TCRdb year 2020). In terms of the full investigation: The collaborator samples originated in the United States, Italy and Spain and spanned the acute and convalescent phases of COVID-19. The prospective study material was composed of cDNA or gDNA derived from T cells, B-cell-depleted T cells, or PBMCs. Subjects who had been exposed to COVID-19, were actively infected with it, or had recovered from it provided the deeply sampled blood TCRbeta repertoires that made up the dataset. The repertoires were released in a freely available public database intended as a resource for research on the immune response to SARS-CoV-2. Samples were obtained from the ongoing ImmuneRACE study (first 160 participants) and from 1,000 to 1,500 subjects provided by 6 global collaborators. Sample metadata almost always included a de-identified subject ID, COVID-19 status, age in years and sex. Where available, HLA class I and class II types were taken from metadata supplied by the sample provider and were not determined by assay-based typing.

General study outcomes and caveats: How much clinical and demographic metadata was included differed by source and by participant, and the metadata was provided uncurated.

This clone has a single count. Its specific antigen is unknown. Base qualities were left out, and no much larger clone turns up one base away. At one collaborating source in Seattle, patients were enrolled during active infection and were followed longitudinally through the course of disease. The collaborating institutions used their own protocols to collect whole blood in K2EDTA tubes. For TCRbeta analysis, collaborators shipped samples in one of three forms: frozen whole blood, isolated PBMCs, or DNA extracted from either of those sample types. The immunoSEQ Assay, a bias-controlled multiplex PCR, was used to amplify TCRbeta CDR3 regions from genomic DNA. Concerning the study's data processing: The number of nucleated cells in each sample was estimated by amplification of reference gene primers within the assay. To quantify the absolute abundance of each unique TCRbeta CDR3 rearrangement, sequence reads were collapsed and filtered. For each sample, productive Simpson clonality was calculated as the square root of Simpson's diversity index over productive rearrangements. TCRdb retrieved this table from immuneACCESS and kept in-frame rearrangements only. Not all clones are present; in checked studies, unresolved V genes account for under half, and no reason is known for the remainder. V and J calls and clone size come straight from that table; D and trimming were deduced from the DNA. The sample table lists roughly 200,000 clones, approximately 81% of them with a count of one. The ten largest clones represent about 10% of the sample.

Sample: peripheral blood. The sequence was collected from an elderly woman with COVID-19, enrolled during active disease.

CDR3 sequence: CASSSGQGNYGYTF. The bases are TGTGCCAGCAGCTCCGGACAGGGGAACTATGGCTACACCTTC. The rearrangement joined TRBV7-2 to TRBJ1-2; TRBD1 agrees with 9 junctional bases. V trim: 4 bases; J trim: 2 bases; unmatched bases: 2. CDR1 is given as SGHTA and CDR2 as FQGNSA, both from the germline V gene. The CDR3 numbers 14 residues from cysteine through phenylalanine. Solely the CDR3 DNA is kept, with 42 bases framed from the first base.